Given below is one TCR beta chain in context. The antigen is undetermined. These data come from a study of response to subunit inactivated influenza vaccine. Study-wide points: Authors suggested few new T cells are recruited by each seasonal influenza vaccination.

Germline CDR1 is SGHTA and CDR2 is FQGNSA. V was clipped by 0 bases and J by 9 bases, with 9 bases between them. The CDR3 sequence is 14 residues long. Each CDR3 protein gets one entry after TCRdb re-called the RT-PCR reads with MiXCR. The repertoire holds about 800,000 distinct CDR3 sequences, with 21% as singletons. This chain connects TRBV7-2 to TRBJ1-6; D gene ambiguous. The material was PBMCs from blood, obtained around 5 days after vaccination. The receptor's source is a man between 50 and 59 years old who received an inactivated influenza vaccine. This CDR3 is CASSLAQFGSPLHF. As DNA, the CDR3 is TGTGCCAGCAGCTTAGCGCAGTTTGGTTCACCCCTCCACTTT.